This is a list of T cell receptor beta chains from one sample in a study of shared T cell receptors in the human thymus. The assay was immunoSEQ multiplex PCR, and TCRdb's table has in-frame clones only and misses some. This sample has hundreds of thousands of clones, with 70% to 90% found just once. This same sample was also taken into another study, of human thymus T cells.

Material for sequencing was thymocytes. The receptors were gathered from a girl in the first two years of life with a congenital heart defect. The CDR3 runs from the conserved cysteine through the conserved F or W. D genes are given only for firm matches. Size values are once, few and many counts, or a class for expanded clones, and some rows have none.

j_call v_call clone_size d_call cdr3_aa cdr3_nt
TRBJ1-2 TRBV12-5 NA TRBD1 CASGPGDRVNYGYTF TGTGCTAGTGGTCCGGGGGACAGGGTAAACTATGGCTACACCTTC
TRBJ1-3 TRBV7-2 NA TRBD1 CASSLGGTGASGNTIYF TGTGCCAGCAGCTTAGGCGGGACAGGGGCATCCGGAAACACCATATATTTT
TRBJ2-5 TRBV11-2 NA NA CASSIHGGYF TGTGCCAGCAGCATACACGGCGGGTACTTC
TRBJ1-1 TRBV29-1 NA NA CSVVGSGQRGTEAFF TGCAGCGTTGTAGGTTCCGGGCAGAGGGGGACTGAAGCTTTCTTT
TRBJ2-7 TRBV29-1 NA NA CSVIGVEVSYEQYF TGCAGCGTTATCGGTGTCGAGGTCTCCTACGAGCAGTACTTC
TRBJ1-3 TRBV7-6 NA NA CASSLAPGSAGNTIYF TGTGCCAGCAGCTTAGCGCCCGGGAGCGCTGGAAACACCATATATTTT
TRBJ1-2 TRBV18 NA NA CASSPPSVTGAYGYTF TGTGCCAGCTCACCACCCTCTGTGACAGGTGCCTATGGCTACACCTTC
TRBJ1-2 TRBV18 NA TRBD1 CASSPDTNRGKRTKLLPDNYGYTF TGTGCCAGCTCACCGGATACGAACAGGGGGAAGCGGACTAAGCTTCTACCTGATAACTATGGCTACACCTTC
TRBJ1-1 TRBV6-1 NA NA CASREQKQNTEAFF TGTGCCAGCAGAGAACAGAAACAGAACACTGAAGCTTTCTTT
TRBJ1-3 TRBV5-1 NA NA CASSLGGQGSYLGNTIYF TGCGCCAGCAGCTTGGGAGGCCAGGGTAGCTATCTGGGAAACACCATATATTTT
TRBJ1-1 TRBV29-1 NA TRBD1 CSVVEGAMAFF TGCAGCGTTGTCGAGGGGGCGATGGCTTTCTTT
TRBJ2-2 TRBV27 NA TRBD2 CASSKRGTSGGPGELFF TGTGCCAGCAGCAAAAGGGGGACTAGCGGGGGACCCGGGGAGCTGTTTTTT
TRBJ2-3 TRBV6-6 NA NA CASSYRDSFTDTQYF TGTGCCAGCAGTTACAGAGACTCCTTCACAGATACGCAGTATTTT
TRBJ2-6 TRBV19 NA NA CASNLSTTGRSGANVLTF TGTGCCAGTAATTTAAGTACGACAGGCCGCTCTGGGGCCAACGTCCTGACTTTC
TRBJ2-7 TRBV9 NA TRBD2 CASSPSTSGGYEQYF TGTGCCAGCAGCCCTTCGACTAGCGGGGGCTACGAGCAGTACTTC
TRBJ1-6 TRBV7-2 once NA CASSLLWHKHPNSPLHF TGTGCCAGCAGCTTACTCTGGCACAAACACCCGAATTCACCCCTCCACTTT
TRBJ1-1 TRBV27 NA NA CASSPPINRRGINTEAFF TGTGCCAGCAGTCCTCCTATTAACCGACGAGGGATTAACACTGAAGCTTTCTTT
TRBJ2-5 TRBV9 NA NA CASSVGGLAVETQYF TGTGCCAGCAGCGTAGGGGGGCTAGCGGTCGAGACCCAGTACTTC
TRBJ2-1 TRBV5-1 NA TRBD2 CASSPVGGGEQFF TGCGCCAGCAGCCCAGTGGGGGGGGGTGAGCAGTTCTTC
TRBJ2-7 TRBV5-6 NA TRBD2 CASSSTTWRGVVYEQYF TGTGCCAGCAGCTCGACGACTTGGCGGGGGGTTGTGTACGAGCAGTACTTC
TRBJ2-5 TRBV5-4 NA NA CASSLAGAHQETQYF TGTGCCAGCAGCTTAGCAGGGGCCCACCAAGAGACCCAGTACTTC
TRBJ2-7 TRBV28 NA TRBD1 CASSLTGGTSYEQYF TGTGCCAGCAGTCTTACAGGGGGCACGTCCTACGAGCAGTACTTC
TRBJ1-5 TRBV2 NA TRBD1 CASSEERVKGAYNQPQHF TGTGCCAGCAGTGAAGAAAGGGTCAAGGGGGCCTACAATCAGCCCCAGCATTTT
TRBJ2-7 TRBV30 NA NA CAWSVEGSSYEQYF TGTGCCTGGAGTGTCGAGGGCAGCTCCTACGAGCAGTACTTC
TRBJ2-7 TRBV11-2 once NA CASSFFVGPPLRGNYEQYF TGTGCCAGCAGCTTCTTTGTCGGTCCCCCCCTACGAGGCAACTACGAGCAGTACTTC
TRBJ2-1 TRBV7-3 NA TRBD2 CASSFAPGGVNDEQFF TGTGCCAGCAGCTTCGCCCCGGGGGGGGTGAATGATGAGCAGTTCTTC
TRBJ1-4 TRBV6-5 NA TRBD1 CASSTGTGDEKLFF TGTGCCAGCAGTACCGGGACAGGGGATGAAAAACTGTTTTTT
TRBJ1-1 TRBV29-1 NA TRBD1 CSPRLYRYRGRRTEAFF TGCAGCCCGAGATTGTACCGGTACAGGGGGCGGAGGACTGAAGCTTTCTTT
TRBJ2-7 TRBV27 NA TRBD2 CASSLQVAGGFYEQYF TGTGCCAGCAGTCTACAAGTAGCGGGGGGATTCTACGAGCAGTACTTC
TRBJ2-5 TRBV5-6 NA NA CASSLEVGREETQYF TGTGCCAGCAGCTTGGAAGTGGGGAGAGAAGAGACCCAGTACTTC
TRBJ1-2 TRBV6-5 NA NA CASSYKEGNYGYTF TGTGCCAGCAGTTACAAGGAGGGTAACTATGGCTACACCTTC
TRBJ1-4 TRBV15 NA NA CATERGLRETNEKLFF TGTGCCACAGAAAGGGGACTCCGTGAAACTAATGAAAAACTGTTTTTT
TRBJ1-6 TRBV18 NA NA CASSPTGIHSSPLHF TGTGCCAGCTCACCGACCGGGATCCACAGCTCACCCCTCCACTTT
TRBJ2-1 TRBV4-3 NA NA CASSQGTVRDGYYNEQFF TGCGCCAGCAGCCAAGGTACGGTGCGTGACGGGTATTACAATGAGCAGTTCTTC
TRBJ1-4 TRBV2 NA NA CASSCRAGDEKLFF TGTGCCAGCAGTTGCAGGGCTGGGGATGAAAAACTGTTTTTT
TRBJ1-1 TRBV28 NA NA CASSARVGTGPRSNTEAFF TGTGCCAGCAGTGCCAGAGTGGGTACAGGGCCCAGGTCGAACACTGAAGCTTTCTTT
TRBJ2-7 TRBV15 NA TRBD1 CATSLDRDPYEQYF TGTGCCACCAGCCTCGACAGGGACCCCTACGAGCAGTACTTC
TRBJ2-7 TRBV2 NA NA CASSEGPAGSYEQYF TGTGCCAGCAGTGAGGGGCCAGCTGGCTCCTACGAGCAGTACTTC
TRBJ1-1 TRBV5-5 NA TRBD1 CASSLGDSEAFF TGTGCCAGCAGCTTGGGGGACAGTGAAGCTTTCTTT
TRBJ1-2 TRBV19 NA NA CASSSRDFWIRLGFYGYTF TGTGCCAGTAGTTCACGGGACTTTTGGATAAGGTTGGGATTCTATGGCTACACCTTC
TRBJ1-1 TRBV27 once NA CASSLRCGDTEAFF TGTGCCAGCAGTTTGCGGTGCGGGGACACTGAAGCTTTCTTT
TRBJ1-1 TRBV5-4 NA NA CASSLDREKLNTEAFF TGTGCCAGCAGCTTGGACAGGGAAAAACTGAACACTGAAGCTTTCTTT
TRBJ2-3 TRBV11-2 few NA CASSPERGADQRWADTQYF TGTGCCAGCAGTCCAGAACGGGGAGCGGACCAGCGTTGGGCAGATACGCAGTATTTT
TRBJ1-1 TRBV5-1 NA TRBD1 CASSTQPQGANTEAFF TGCGCCAGCAGCACTCAACCACAGGGGGCGAACACTGAAGCTTTCTTT
TRBJ1-2 TRBV28 NA NA CASSPDSPLANYGYTF TGTGCCAGCAGCCCCGACAGTCCCCTTGCTAACTACGGCTACACCTTC
TRBJ1-2 TRBV9 NA TRBD1 CASRDPDRENGYTF TGTGCCAGCAGAGACCCAGACAGGGAAAATGGCTACACCTTC
TRBJ1-5 TRBV19 NA TRBD1 CASTEQGNSNQPQHF TGTGCCAGTACTGAACAGGGGAATAGCAATCAGCCCCAGCATTTT
TRBJ1-6 TRBV5-4 once TRBD1 CASSLARGFYADSPLHF TGTGCCAGCAGCTTGGCCAGGGGGTTTTACGCCGATTCACCCCTCCACTTT
TRBJ2-7 TRBV5-4 NA NA CASSPETGGTYEQYF TGTGCCAGCAGTCCGGAAACCGGGGGGACATACGAGCAGTACTTC
TRBJ2-7 TRBV18 NA TRBD1 CASSPWGQSSYEQYF TGTGCCAGCTCACCGTGGGGACAGTCCTCCTACGAGCAGTACTTC
TRBJ1-6 TRBV7-2 NA NA CASSLRPGYNSPLHF TGTGCCAGCAGCTTAAGGCCAGGATATAATTCACCCCTCCACTTT
TRBJ2-5 TRBV9 NA TRBD2 CASSISPTSPETQYF TGTGCCAGCAGCATCTCTCCGACTAGCCCAGAGACCCAGTACTTC
TRBJ1-2 TRBV27 NA NA CASSLQGQGYTF TGTGCCAGCAGTTTACAGGGTCAGGGCTACACCTTC
TRBJ1-2 TRBV10-3 NA NA CAISGSNGQGSAYGYTF TGTGCCATCAGTGGATCAAACGGGCAGGGGAGTGCGTATGGCTACACCTTC
TRBJ2-2 TRBV7-2 few NA CASSLAGTFGIPNTGELFF TGTGCCAGCAGCTTAGCGGGGACATTTGGGATTCCAAACACCGGGGAGCTGTTTTTT
TRBJ1-5 TRBV28 NA NA CASSGANMNSNQPQHF TGTGCCAGCAGTGGGGCTAACATGAATAGCAATCAGCCCCAGCATTTT
TRBJ1-1 TRBV4-3 NA NA CASSQRTTGLPEAFF TGCGCCAGCAGCCAAAGGACAACAGGGCTGCCAGAAGCTTTCTTT
TRBJ1-1 TRBV5-1 NA NA CASSPPEGLEAFF TGCGCCAGCAGCCCCCCGGAGGGACTTGAAGCTTTCTTT
TRBJ2-1 TRBV7-6 NA TRBD1 CASSSLGDSQNNNEQFF TGTGCCAGCAGCTCCCTGGGGGACAGTCAAAATAACAATGAGCAGTTCTTC